The 31 T cell receptor beta chains below come from one sample, sequenced in a study of cytomegalovirus exposure and HLA in healthy donors. Both 60 Vbeta primers and 13 Jbeta primers went into the PCR. Clones were read by immunoSEQ multiplex PCR, and TCRdb kept only the in-frame ones, dropping some. The sample lists some 140,000 clones, around four fifths seen once, with about 1.6% in the top ten. Sequencing was carried out using PBMCs. Receptor source: a man aged 35 to 55 in good health and CMV-seronegative.

This clone was recorded once. This chain links TRBV27 with TRBJ2-1; TRBD2 is a possible D gene (6 bases). The CDR3 totals 14 residues. Germline CDR1 is MNHEY and CDR2 is SMNVEV (reference sequence). With 4 bases removed from V and 7 bases from J, the gap between germline ends came to 14 bases. CDR3 DNA sequence: TGTGCCAGCAGTTCGGTAGGAGGGAGGAATGAGCAGTTCTTC. It yields the protein CASSSVGGRNEQFF.

The chain couples TRBV7-2 to TRBJ2-5; D unclear. The J call may be faulty, since TRBJ2-7 better matches the DNA end. The CDR3 spans 13 residues. Germline V gene data show CDR1 as SGHTA and CDR2 as FQGNSA. CDR3 nucleotide sequence: TGTGCCAGCAGCCCCTGGGCAGCCTACGAGCAGTACTTC. Amino acid sequence: CASSPWAAYEQYF.

The V and J genes are TRBV14 and TRBJ2-7, with D maybe TRBD2 (5 bases). The CDR3 is 15 residues long. The germline gives CDR1 SGHDN, CDR2 FVKESK. V lost 5 bases, J lost 4 bases, and 18 bases lay in between. CDR3 in amino acids: CASSARFNGDYEQYF. The DNA of the CDR3 is TGTGCCAGCAGCGCACGATTTAACGGGGATTACGAGCAGTACTTC.

V and J are TRBV7-2 and TRBJ2-3; TRBD2 matches at 13 bases. V lost 3 bases and J lost 4; bases outside the gene matches: 1. The CDR3 is made up of 15 amino acids. From germline, CDR1 is SGHTA and CDR2 FQGNSA. The CDR3 DNA follows: TGTGCCAGCAGCTTCGGACTAGCGGGGGCAGATACGCAGTATTTT. Translation: CASSFGLAGADTQYF.

A single count supports this clone. This sequence joins TRBV6-5 and TRBJ2-1, with D perhaps matching TRBD2 (7 bases). Trimming pared 4 bases from V and 10 bases from J, leaving 23 bases between. CDR3 length: 16 amino acids. The V gene's germline CDR1 is MNHEY and CDR2 SVGAGI. The CDR3 nucleotides are TGTGCCAGCAGTTCACCTAGGGGAGACGGGGGGCAGGAGCAGTTCTTC. Its translation is CASSSPRGDGGQEQFF.

CDR3 coding DNA: TGTGCCAGCAGCTTAGACAGGGAGTCCTACAATGAGCAGTTCTTC. It encodes CASSLDRESYNEQFF. The V call is TRBV7-2, the J call TRBJ2-1; tentative D call: TRBD1 (6 bases). V shed 1 base and J shed 1 base, with 8 bases lying between them. The CDR3 spans 15 residues. Germline values: CDR1 SGHTA, CDR2 FQGNSA.

This clone was counted once. V and J are TRBV30 and TRBJ2-1; D is unresolved. The CDR3 has 14 residues. With 0 bases removed from V and 5 bases from J, the gap between germline ends came to 11 bases. Looked up from germline, CDR1 is GTSNPN and CDR2 is SVGIG (reference sequence). The CDR3 DNA reads TGTGCCTGGAGTGTCTTTGCGGTAAACAATGAGCAGTTCTTC. It codes for CAWSVFAVNNEQFF.

This clone was seen a handful of times. This sequence joins TRBV30 and TRBJ1-2; 8 bases match TRBD1. The CDR3 loop spans 14 amino acids. Trimming cost V 4 bases and J 4 bases; bases outside gene matches: 8. Germline loops: CDR1 GTSNPN, CDR2 SVGIG (reference sequence). For the CDR3, the DNA is TGTGCCTGGAAACTCACAGGGGGACCCTATGGCTACACCTTC. Protein product: CAWKLTGGPYGYTF.

V and J are TRBV25-1 and TRBJ2-7; D not resolved. V gave up 0 bases and J gave up 3 bases, with 9 bases separating them. CDR3 size: 14 residues. CDR1 and CDR2 from the germline V gene are MGHDK and SYGVNS. The CDR3 nucleotides are TGTGCCAGCAGTGAATATGGAGAAAACTACGAGCAGTACTTC. Translated: CASSEYGENYEQYF.

The CDR3 bases are TGTGCCAGCAAGAGGACAGAACAGGAGTATCAGGAGAGCAATCAGCCCCAGCATTTT. Translated, it gives CASKRTEQEYQESNQPQHF. The chain carries TRBV6-4 and TRBJ1-5, with D possibly matching TRBD1 (6 bases). Trimming removed 7 bases at V and 1 base at J, with 26 bases between. The CDR3 is 19 amino acids. Per the germline V gene, CDR1 is MRHNA and CDR2 is SNTAGT.

J is TRBJ2-5 and V is TRBV6-5, with D possibly matching TRBD2 (6 bases). V lost 7 bases to trimming and J lost 6 bases, with 15 bases between them. The length of the CDR3 is 13 residues. CDR1 MNHEY and CDR2 SVGAGI come from the germline V gene. This chain's CDR3 is CASTDGGLKTQYF. The CDR3 region has the DNA TGTGCCAGCACCGACGGGGGTTTAAAGACCCAGTACTTC.

The chain employs TRBV6-6 and TRBJ2-7, with 7 bases fitting TRBD1. Looked up from germline, CDR1 is MNHNY and CDR2 is SVGAGI (reference sequence). The ends lost 3 bases at V and 0 bases at J; junction bases unmatched: 8. CDR3 length: 16 residues. The chain's CDR3 is CASSYKTGTASYEQYF. CDR3 nucleotides: TGTGCCAGCAGTTATAAGACCGGGACAGCCTCCTACGAGCAGTACTTC.

The chain couples TRBV7-3 to TRBJ2-7, with 9 nucleotides matching TRBD2. Germline V gives CDR1 SGHTA, CDR2 FQGTGA. J lost 0 bases, V lost 5 bases, and 14 bases had no gene match. The CDR3 covers 18 residues. CDR3 DNA sequence: TGTGCCAGCAGCCCTTACGGAGCGGGAGGCACGAGCTCCTACGAGCAGTACTTC. As protein: CASSPYGAGGTSSYEQYF.

This clone was observed a single time. The rearrangement uses TRBV2 and TRBJ1-2; perhaps TRBD1 as D (6 bases). Germline lookup yields CDR1 SNHLY and CDR2 FYNNEI. The V and J ends lost 1 base and 4 bases respectively, with 10 bases between them. CDR3 length equals 14 residues. CDR3 loop: CASSEGGRSYGYTF. DNA for the CDR3: TGTGCCAGCAGTGAAGGGGGGCGCAGCTATGGCTACACCTTC.

The chain uses TRBV7-3 and TRBJ1-3; D may be TRBD1 (5 bases). Germline values: CDR1 SGHTA, CDR2 FQGTGA. The V end was cut by 2 bases, the J end by 0 bases, with 11 bases between. The CDR3 consists of 16 residues. The CDR3 nucleotides are TGTGCCAGCAGCTTAGGGCCCGACAGCTCTGGAAACACCATATATTTT. Protein: CASSLGPDSSGNTIYF.

For this clone: This CDR3 fails to terminate in the conserved phenylalanine or tryptophan, so it likely reflects a read error. This chain links TRBV5-6 with TRBJ2-3, with 8 bases lining up with TRBD1. CDR1 SGHDT and CDR2 YYEEEE come from the germline V gene. The CDR3 totals 16 residues. V lost 4 bases to trimming and J lost 2 bases; unmatched junction nucleotides: 9. CDR3 loop: CASSRRTGLNTDTQYS. DNA for the CDR3: TGTGCCAGCAGCCGGAGGACAGGGTTAAACACAGATACGCAGTATTCT.

About this clone itself: Other DNA sequences in the sample encode the same CDR3. The chain combines TRBV2 with TRBJ1-5; D is unresolved. V was cut by 6 bases and J by 0 bases, with 6 bases left in between. The CDR3 has 13 residues. Germline values: CDR1 SNHLY, CDR2 FYNNEI. This CDR3 reads CASRRDSNQPQHF. The DNA of the CDR3 is TGTGCCAGCAGGCGTGATAGCAATCAGCCCCAGCATTTT.

The chain carries TRBV6-1 and TRBJ2-1, with 15 bases aligning to TRBD2. V shed 3 bases, J shed 12 bases, and the junction held 6 bases outside the gene matches. CDR1 is MNHNS, CDR2 SASEGT, per germline. CDR3 length: 15 residues. CDR3 amino acids: CASSDPGLAGGVQFF. In DNA form, the CDR3 reads TGTGCCAGCAGTGATCCGGGACTAGCGGGGGGCGTGCAGTTCTTC.

This chain's CDR3 is CASSPRTGWAEAFF. The CDR3 bases are TGTGCCAGTAGTCCGCGGACAGGATGGGCTGAAGCTTTCTTT. The chain is built from TRBV19 and TRBJ1-1, with 7 positions matching TRBD1. The CDR3 is 14 amino acids. The germline V gene has CDR1 LNHDA and CDR2 SQIVND (reference sequence). V lost 5 bases, J lost 6 bases, and 9 bases stayed unmatched.

The chain carries TRBV7-8 and TRBJ1-2; 9 nucleotides align to TRBD1. Germline CDR1 SGHVS, CDR2 FQNEAQ. After removal of 5 bases from V and 8 bases from J, the junction contained 18 bases not matched to a gene. The CDR3 extends over 17 amino acids. CDR3: CASSTGTGSFLSMGYTF. The CDR3 DNA follows: TGTGCCAGCAGCACCGGGACAGGGTCCTTTTTATCTATGGGCTACACCTTC.

The rearrangement joins TRBV7-2 to TRBJ1-4, with D tentatively TRBD1 (5 bases). Germline V CDR1 and CDR2: SGHTA, FQGNSA. CDR3 length: 15 amino acids. V lost 0 bases and J lost 8, with 13 bases in between. The CDR3 bases are TGTGCCAGCAGCTTAGCGGGGCATCTAGGGGAAAAACTGTTTTTT. The encoded protein is CASSLAGHLGEKLFF. The full variable domain, rest sourced from reference TRBV7-2 and TRBJ1-4, is GAGVSQSPSNKVTEKGKDVELRCDPISGHTALYWYRQSLGQGLEFLIYFQGNSAPDKSGLPSDRFSAERTGGSVSTLTIQRTQQEDSAVYLCASSLAGHLGEKLFFGSGTQLSVL.

The chain links TRBV10-3 to TRBJ1-2, with 9 nucleotides matching TRBD1. After removal of 2 bases from V and 5 bases from J, the junction contained 3 bases not matched to a gene. The CDR3 totals 14 residues. The germline V gene encodes CDR1 ENHRY and CDR2 SYGVKD. The CDR3 sequence: CAISEGQGWYGYTF. CDR3 DNA sequence: TGTGCCATCAGTGAGGGACAGGGGTGGTATGGCTACACCTTC.

CDR3 nucleotides: TGTGCCAGCAGTCCCGGGGGGGAGAAGCCTGGCTACACCTTC. Amino acid sequence: CASSPGGEKPGYTF. The chain uses TRBV28 and TRBJ1-2; possibly TRBD1 for D (5 bases). The CDR3 has 14 residues. From germline, CDR1 is MDHEN and CDR2 SYDVKM. With 5 bases removed from V and 7 bases from J, the gap between germline ends came to 17 bases.

The genes are TRBV15 and TRBJ2-2; weak D call: TRBD1 (5 bases). There are 16 residues in the CDR3. The ends were cut back, 5 bases at V and 2 bases at J, with 15 bases in the middle. Germline-derived CDR1 and CDR2 are LNHNV and YYDKDF (reference sequence). In DNA form, the CDR3 reads TGTGCCACCAGCTTTATGACGGACATAAACACCGGGGAGCTGTTTTTT. Its translation: CATSFMTDINTGELFF.

This clone showed up just once. The chain combines TRBV18 with TRBJ2-7, with a tentative D call TRBD1 (5 bases). The V and J ends lost 6 bases and 1 base respectively, with 10 bases between them. The CDR3 is 13 residues long. CDR1 is KGHSH and CDR2 is LQKENI in the germline V gene. The CDR3 reads CASSPDTSYEQYF. The CDR3, as DNA: TGTGCCAGCTCGCCGGACACGTCCTACGAGCAGTACTTC. Using reference TRBV18 and TRBJ2-7 for the parts outside the CDR3, the full variable domain is NAGVMQNPRHLVRRRGQEARLRCSPMKGHSHVYWYRQLPEEGLKFMVYLQKENIIDESGMPKERFSAEFPKEGPSILRIQQVVRGDSAAYFCASSPDTSYEQYFGPGTRLTVT.

This clone was detected only once. CDR3 sequence reads: CASSLTAGGFPYEQYF. The CDR3 DNA follows: TGTGCCAGCTCTCTAACCGCGGGGGGGTTCCCCTACGAGCAGTACTTC. The rearrangement joins TRBV18 to TRBJ2-7, with 9 bases identical to TRBD2. The germline CDR1 and CDR2 sequences are KGHSH and LQKENI. The CDR3 covers 16 residues. The junction had 11 bases not matched to a gene; V was cut back by 6 bases and J by 2 bases.

The chain combines TRBV11-2 with TRBJ1-1; a possible D gene is TRBD1 (6 bases). The CDR3 runs 19 residues. V was trimmed by 5 bases and J by 2 bases, leaving 27 bases between them. CDR1 and CDR2 from the germline V gene are SGHAT and FQNNGV. CDR3 DNA sequence: TGTGCCAGCAGCCTATGGCACGACGGGACACAGCTTGAAAACACTGAAGCTTTCTTT. Protein product: CASSLWHDGTQLENTEAFF.

The chain is built from TRBV4-1 and TRBJ1-5; D is uncertain. The CDR3 runs to 17 residues. Germline V gene sequence: CDR1 MGHRA, CDR2 YSYEKL. V was pared by 2 bases and J by 6 bases, with 20 bases between. The CDR3 is CASSQWSQFVTGQPQHF. The CDR3 nucleotides read TGCGCCAGCAGCCAATGGAGTCAATTCGTAACCGGTCAGCCCCAGCATTTT.

The chain joins TRBV18 to TRBJ1-3, with D hard to call. This CDR3 contains 14 residues. CDR1 KGHSH and CDR2 LQKENI come from the germline V gene. Trimming removed 6 bases at V and 2 bases at J, with 11 bases between. The CDR3 spells CASSSGEPGNTIYF. In DNA form, the CDR3 reads TGTGCCAGCTCCTCCGGGGAGCCTGGAAACACCATATATTTT.

This clone showed up just once. This chain links TRBV5-4 with TRBJ2-2; no definite D call. The V end was cut by 1 base, the J end by 1 base, with 5 bases between. Germline V gives CDR1 SGHNT, CDR2 YYREEE (reference sequence). The CDR3 runs to 14 residues. Written as DNA, the CDR3 is TGTGCCAGCAGCTTGTTCAGGAACACCGGGGAGCTGTTTTTT. Translated, it gives CASSLFRNTGELFF.

The chain has TRBV11-2 and TRBJ2-7, with 7 bases fitting TRBD1. Germline-derived CDR1 and CDR2 are SGHAT and FQNNGV. The trim removed 1 base at V and 3 bases at J, leaving 9 bases unmatched. There are 16 residues in the CDR3. Written as DNA, the CDR3 is TGTGCCAGCAGCTTAGGGGGTGTCGACAGGGACTACGAGCAGTACTTC. It translates to CASSLGGVDRDYEQYF. The full variable domain, rest sourced from reference TRBV11-2 and TRBJ2-7, is EAGVAQSPRYKIIEKRQSVAFWCNPISGHATLYWYQQILGQGPKLLIQFQNNGVVDDSQLPKDRFSAERLKGVDSTLKIQPAKLEDSAVYLCASSLGGVDRDYEQYFGPGTRLTVT.